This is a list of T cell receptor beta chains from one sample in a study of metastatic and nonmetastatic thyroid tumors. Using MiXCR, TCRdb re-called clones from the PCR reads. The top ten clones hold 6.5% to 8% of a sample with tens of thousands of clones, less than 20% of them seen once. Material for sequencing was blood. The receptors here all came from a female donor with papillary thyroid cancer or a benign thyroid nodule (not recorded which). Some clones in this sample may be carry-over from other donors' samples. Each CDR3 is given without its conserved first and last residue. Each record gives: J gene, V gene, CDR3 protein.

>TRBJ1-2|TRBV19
ASSTQRVDYGYT
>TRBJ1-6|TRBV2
ASSIIGQANSPLH
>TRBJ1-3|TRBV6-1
ASSEASGRGNTIY
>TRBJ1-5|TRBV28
ASSRVQRGNQPQH
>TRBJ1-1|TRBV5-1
ASSLGGAQKAEAF
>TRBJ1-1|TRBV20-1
SARGDTRGAEAF
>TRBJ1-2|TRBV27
ASSFWAEEGYT
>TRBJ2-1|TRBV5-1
ASSRDGAPSYNEQF
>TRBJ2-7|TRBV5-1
ASSLSWDRISEQY
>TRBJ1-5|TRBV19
ASTTGWSSNQPQH
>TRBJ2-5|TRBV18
ASSAPAASGETQY
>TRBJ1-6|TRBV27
ASSLGGGTYNSPLH
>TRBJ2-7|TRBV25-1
ASSEPTTSSYEQY
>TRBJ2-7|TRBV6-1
ASSEALTGGYEQY
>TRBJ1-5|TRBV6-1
ASNDNRGPRNQPQH
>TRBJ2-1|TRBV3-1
ASSQEELHEQF
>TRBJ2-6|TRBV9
ASSDPGVLGGANVLT
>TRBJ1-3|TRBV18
ASSPGDGTIY
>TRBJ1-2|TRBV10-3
AISEMRAAANYGYT
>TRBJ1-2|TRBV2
ASSWDSNYGYT
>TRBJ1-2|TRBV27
ASSSTNRDGYT
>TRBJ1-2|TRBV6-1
ASSNPGRAFYGYT